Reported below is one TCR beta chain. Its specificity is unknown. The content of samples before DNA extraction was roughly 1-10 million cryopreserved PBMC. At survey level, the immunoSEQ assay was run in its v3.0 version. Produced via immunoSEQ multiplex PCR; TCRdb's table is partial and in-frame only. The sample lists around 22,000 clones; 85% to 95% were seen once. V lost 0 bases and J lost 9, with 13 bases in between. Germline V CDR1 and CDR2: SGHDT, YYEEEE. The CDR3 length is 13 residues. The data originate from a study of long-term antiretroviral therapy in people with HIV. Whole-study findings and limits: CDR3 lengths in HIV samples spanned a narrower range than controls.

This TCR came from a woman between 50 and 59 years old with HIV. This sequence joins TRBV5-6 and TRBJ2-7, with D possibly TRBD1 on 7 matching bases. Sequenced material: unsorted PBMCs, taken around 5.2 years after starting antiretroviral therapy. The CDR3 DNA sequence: TGTGCCAGCAGCTTGGGACAGGGAGGCGTGCAGTACTTC. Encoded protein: CASSLGQGGVQYF.